This T cell receptor (beta chain) was found in a study of human versus mouse CDR3 diversity and MHC coevolution. Study background: Reportedly, immunoSEQ detects one in 200,000 T cells with minimized PCR bias.

Broader study findings: Clonal inequality was lowest in most of the three human donors.

A remark on this clone: The antigen remains unidentified.

V lost 7 bases and J lost 9; bases outside the gene matches: 9. Germline CDR1 reads ENHRY; CDR2 reads SYGVKD. The CDR3 is made up of 13 amino acids. Profiled with immunoSEQ multiplex PCR; TCRdb holds only in-frame clones, not every one. The table records over 60,000 clones, around 92% of them present only once. This sequence originates from a person aged 30-69 years in good health. The chain recombines TRBV10-3 with TRBJ2-3; 8 bases fit TRBD2. The sequencing input was naive CD4+ T cells from blood. Subset noted: CD45RO-negative CD62L-positive naive CD4 T cells. CDR3 nucleotide sequence: TGTGCCATCACCTCGGGAGGGCCAACGACGCAGTATTTT. This sequence encodes CAITSGGPTTQYF.